This entry lists 17 T cell receptor beta chains sequenced from one sample in a study of regulatory T cells in long-lasting Graves disease. As to time point: newly diagnosed GD, antithyroid drugs for less than 3 months. Extracted PBMC RNA gave rise to the TCR library. Assembly of TCR beta libraries relied on iRepertoire HTBI primers together with Arm-PCR of CDR3 regions. TCRdb reprocessed the multiplex PCR reads with MiXCR, giving one entry per CDR3 protein. The table includes 500,000 to 700,000 distinct CDR3 sequences, approximately 15% detected once. In addition, the sample was reused for a study of T cells in Graves' hyperthyroidism and ophthalmopathy.

Specimen: peripheral blood mononuclear cells (PBMCs), collected at new diagnosis, from a patient treated with antithyroid drugs. These receptors originate from a woman in her 30s with Graves disease.

This clonotype was picked up many times. The V call is TRBV20-1, the J call TRBJ2-1, with TRBD2 matching over 9 bases. The trim removed 3 bases at V and 4 bases at J, leaving 4 bases unmatched. From germline, CDR1 is DFQATT and CDR2 SNEGSKA (reference sequence). This CDR3 region has 14 residues. In nucleotides, the CDR3 is TGCAGTGCTAGTGGTCTAGCGGGGTACAATGAGCAGTTCTTC. Amino acid sequence: CSASGLAGYNEQFF.

This clonotype has a count of ten or more. The rearrangement uses TRBV15 and TRBJ2-1; D gene unclear. The germline V and J ends were trimmed by 0 bases and 10 bases, with 10 bases remaining between them. Germline V gene sequence: CDR1 LNHNV, CDR2 YYDKDF (reference sequence). CDR3 size: 13 residues. The CDR3 DNA follows: TGTGCCACCAGCAGAGATCTTACTAAAGAGCAGTTCTTC. Encoded protein: CATSRDLTKEQFF.

This clonotype was observed a few times. The J gene is TRBJ2-7, the V gene TRBV20-1, with 9 bases identical to TRBD2. CDR3 length: 15 residues. CDR1 and CDR2 (germline): DFQATT, SNEGSKA (reference sequence). CDR3 bases: TGCAGCGTAGTGGATTGGCGGGGGGGAAATTACGAGCAGTACTTC. This translates into CSVVDWRGGNYEQYF.

This clonotype was observed a handful of times. The CDR3 protein is CASSITGQGGNEQFF. CDR3 DNA sequence: TGTGCCAGTAGTATTACTGGACAGGGGGGCAATGAGCAGTTCTTC. J is TRBJ2-1 and V is TRBV19; 10 bases are shared with TRBD1. The length of the CDR3 is 15 residues. Germline V lookup: CDR1 LNHDA, CDR2 SQIVND (reference sequence). The J segment lost 6 bases and the V segment lost 3 bases, leaving 5 bases of the junction unmatched.

The chain employs TRBV19 and TRBJ2-1, with 8 bases that match TRBD1. Germline trimming cut 3 bases from V and 4 bases from J; bases unmatched to any gene: 8. This CDR3 spans 16 amino acids. Germline CDR1 LNHDA, CDR2 SQIVND (reference sequence). CDR3: CASSIYGRGLYNEQFF. In DNA form, the CDR3 reads TGTGCCAGTAGTATCTATGGCAGGGGGCTTTACAATGAGCAGTTCTTC.

This clonotype has a count of ten or more. V gene TRBV12-3 or TRBV12-4 combines with J gene TRBJ2-3, with unresolved D. CDR3 size: 15 residues. Trimming cost V 3 bases and J 2 bases, with 12 bases left between them. CDR3 in amino acids: CASSLRTSATDTQYF. CDR3 DNA sequence: TGTGCCAGCAGTTTGCGGACCTCTGCCACAGATACGCAGTATTTT.

Details on this clonotype: A junction end diverges from the germline sequence, so it may reflect a read error. This rearrangement joins TRBV19 to TRBJ1-5, with D possibly being TRBD1 (6 bases). Germline CDR1 is LNHDA and CDR2 is SQIVND (reference sequence). The CDR3 totals 14 residues. The DNA for the CDR3 is TGTGCCAGTAGCGCGGGACACAGCAGTCAGCCCCAGCATTTT. Its protein product is CASSAGHSSQPQHF.

In its sample, this clonotype was seen a few times. The chain employs TRBV19 and TRBJ1-5, with TRBD1 matching over 8 bases. V lost 9 bases and J lost 0; bases outside the gene matches: 10. This CDR3 has 16 residues. Germline V lookup: CDR1 LNHDA, CDR2 SQIVND (reference sequence). The CDR3 loop reads CASGRDRGYSNQPQHF. CDR3 DNA: TGTGCCAGCGGAAGAGACAGGGGATATAGCAATCAGCCCCAGCATTTT.

V usage is TRBV11-2 and J usage is TRBJ2-7; D might be TRBD1 (5 bases). Between the trimmed V and J ends, which lost 5 bases and 6 bases, there was a span of 14 bases. This CDR3 has 13 residues. CDR1 SGHAT and CDR2 FQNNGV come from the germline V gene. CDR3 region: CASSPMGPPEQYF. CDR3 sequence (DNA): TGTGCCAGCAGCCCCATGGGGCCCCCCGAGCAGTACTTC. Variable domain in full (rest from reference TRBV11-2 and TRBJ2-7): EAGVAQSPRYKIIEKRQSVAFWCNPISGHATLYWYQQILGQGPKLLIQFQNNGVVDDSQLPKDRFSAERLKGVDSTLKIQPAKLEDSAVYLCASSPMGPPEQYFGPGTRLTVT.

The table lists this clonotype with many counts. The V and J genes are TRBV6-1 and TRBJ1-2; D gene ambiguous. This CDR3 has 12 amino acids. CDR1 and CDR2 from the germline V gene are MNHNS and SASEGT. Trimming left V 6 bases short and J 4 bases short, with 9 bases between. As DNA, the CDR3 is TGTGCCAGCAGCCCTTCACGCTATGGCTACACCTTC. It is translated as CASSPSRYGYTF.

Only a few counts were recorded for this clonotype. This sequence joins TRBV6-1 and TRBJ2-6; no reliable D call. Between the trimmed V and J ends, which lost 10 bases and 0 bases, there was a span of 19 bases. This CDR3 has 17 amino acids. Germline V gives CDR1 MNHNS, CDR2 SASEGT. DNA of the CDR3: TGTGCCACCCTGCCGGTACCAGTCCCCTCTGGGGCCAACGTCCTGACTTTC. It specifies CATLPVPVPSGANVLTF.

This clonotype was seen more than once but under ten times. J is TRBJ2-7 and V is TRBV20-1; 9 bases line up with TRBD2. CDR1 is DFQATT, CDR2 SNEGSKA, per germline (reference sequence). J was trimmed by 5 bases and V by 1 base; bases with no gene match: 3. This CDR3 region has 13 residues. This CDR3 is CSARVAGADEQYF. The CDR3 DNA is TGCAGTGCTAGAGTAGCGGGAGCGGACGAGCAGTACTTC.

This clonotype was observed a handful of times. The chain couples TRBV7-2 to TRBJ2-3; 11 nucleotides agree with TRBD2. The CDR3 contains 15 residues. Trimming took 4 bases from V and 4 from J; bases not matched to a gene: 4. Germline CDR1 reads SGHTA; CDR2 reads FQGNSA. The CDR3 region is CASSSVAGGADTQYF. CDR3 coding DNA: TGTGCCAGCAGCTCGGTAGCGGGAGGGGCAGATACGCAGTATTTT.

The chain recombines TRBV27 with TRBJ2-7; 7 bases are shared with TRBD1. The CDR3 extends over 15 amino acids. Germline V lookup: CDR1 MNHEY, CDR2 SMNVEV (reference sequence). V dropped 5 bases and J dropped 5; count of bases not matched to a gene: 12. The CDR3: CASSAKGAGIDEQYF. In DNA form, the CDR3 reads TGTGCCAGCAGTGCAAAGGGGGCGGGTATAGACGAGCAGTACTTC.

About this clonotype itself: One end of the junction does not line up with germline, which may come from a read error. The chain joins TRBV6-1 to TRBJ1-2; D is undetermined. The CDR3 sequence is 16 residues long. CDR1 and CDR2 from the germline V gene are MNHNS and SASEGT. CDR3 DNA sequence: TGTGCCAGCAGTGATTTTGGGGTGGCGACTAACTACGGCTACACCTTC. As protein: CASSDFGVATNYGYTF.

The chain carries TRBV29-1 and TRBJ2-7, with 7 positions matching TRBD2. With 5 bases clipped from V and 2 bases from J, the junction kept 6 bases outside the gene matches. Germline CDR1 SQVTM, CDR2 ANQGSEA. The CDR3 extends over 13 amino acids. The CDR3 DNA is TGCAGCGTTCAAGCGGGAACCCCCTACGAGCAGTACTTC. Its translation: CSVQAGTPYEQYF.

To note about this clonotype: A read error may be the cause here, since a much bigger clone is one base away. This chain uses TRBV28 with TRBJ2-5, with 8 bases lining up with TRBD2. The V gene's germline CDR1 is MDHEN and CDR2 SYDVKM. There are 16 residues in the CDR3. As DNA, the CDR3 is TGTGCCAGCAGTTTCTTTTTAGCGGGACCACAAGGGACCCAGTACTTC. Translated: CASSFFLAGPQGTQYF.